The 10 T cell receptor beta chains listed next were all sequenced from one sample in a study of blood T cells in healthy people across ages. Then a second PCR, running about 6 to 12 cycles, was carried out with a sample-barcoded 5' primer and a J-beta primer mix. From the 5' RACE reads, TCRdb called clonotypes with MiXCR, one entry per CDR3 protein. In the table there are hundreds of thousands of distinct CDR3 sequences, about 30% of which are singletons. Sequencing was performed on blood. All receptors derive from a woman aged 80 or over in good health.

This clonotype has ten or more counts. This chain links TRBV7-9 with TRBJ1-2; perhaps TRBD1 as D (6 bases). The CDR3 sequence is 13 residues long. With 3 bases removed from V and 8 bases from J, the gap between germline ends came to 13 bases. Germline V gene sequence: CDR1 SEHNR, CDR2 FQNEAQ (reference sequence). The CDR3 sequence is CASSLRTDSGYTF. The CDR3 DNA sequence: TGTGCCAGCAGCTTGAGGACAGACAGCGGCTACACCTTC.

This clonotype has at least ten counts. CDR3 coding DNA: TGTGCCACCAGCAGAGATCCCCTTTCAGGCAACACTGAAGCTTTCTTT. It is translated as CATSRDPLSGNTEAFF. J is TRBJ1-1 and V is TRBV15; D is undetermined. CDR1 is LNHNV and CDR2 is YYDKDF in the germline V gene (reference sequence). V shed 0 bases and J shed 2 bases, with 13 bases lying between them. CDR3 length: 16 amino acids. Complete variable domain (other parts from reference TRBV15 and TRBJ1-1): DAMVIQNPRYQVTQFGKPVTLSCSQTLNHNVMYWYQQKSSQAPKLLFHYYDKDFNNEADTPDNFQSRRPNTSFCFLDIRSPGLGDTAMYLCATSRDPLSGNTEAFFGQGTRLTVV.

This clonotype was observed many times. This chain joins TRBV4-2 and TRBJ1-1; D is perhaps TRBD1 (6 bases). The germline V and J ends were trimmed by 0 bases and 3 bases, with 14 bases remaining between them. CDR3 size: 16 residues. CDR1 LGHNA and CDR2 YNFKEQ come from the germline V gene. The CDR3 region is CASSQDLTGRDTEAFF. The CDR3 DNA follows: TGTGCCAGCAGCCAAGATTTAACAGGGAGGGACACTGAAGCTTTCTTT.

This clonotype was counted at least ten times. The chain carries TRBV7-2 and TRBJ1-2; 8 bases fit TRBD1. The CDR3 is 13 amino acids. Germline trimming cut 5 bases from V and 8 bases from J; bases unmatched to any gene: 7. Germline V gene lookup returns CDR1 SGHTA and CDR2 FQGNSA. The CDR3 region is CASSQRTGFGYTF. DNA of the CDR3: TGTGCCAGCAGCCAGCGGACAGGGTTCGGCTACACCTTC.

This clonotype was picked up many times. The rearrangement uses TRBV11-1 and TRBJ2-5; a weak D match, TRBD1 (5 bases). Germline V gene sequence: CDR1 SGHAT, CDR2 FQDESV (reference sequence). The V gene lost 3 bases and the J gene lost 5 bases, with 13 bases spanning the gap. The CDR3 consists of 14 residues. CDR3 coding DNA: TGTGCCAGCAGCTTCTCCGACAGTGGGGAGACCCAGTACTTC. It translates to CASSFSDSGETQYF.

In this sample, this clonotype turned up many times. A read error may explain this, as a much larger clone is one base away. This sequence joins TRBV6-2 or TRBV6-3 and TRBJ2-5, with a weak D call TRBD2 (5 bases). This CDR3 region has 11 residues. Trimming pared 10 bases from V and 11 bases from J, leaving 17 bases between. CDR1 and CDR2 (germline): MNHEY, SVGEGT. CDR3 DNA sequence: TGTGCCACCGACCACGGACTTAGGCAGTACTTC. Translated, it gives CATDHGLRQYF.

This clonotype was detected ten times or more. The genes are TRBV6-1 and TRBJ2-7, with D unresolved. This CDR3 comprises 16 residues. The V gene's germline CDR1 is MNHNS and CDR2 SASEGT. Trimming removed 5 bases from V and 0 bases from J, with 17 bases in between. The CDR3 protein is CASSSTIRPSSYEQYF. The CDR3 DNA is TGTGCCAGCAGTTCTACAATCCGGCCCAGCTCCTACGAGCAGTACTTC.

At least ten counts were recorded for this clonotype. The chain carries TRBV6-2 or TRBV6-3 and TRBJ2-7; 11 positions match TRBD2. The better agreement between TRBJ2-5 and the DNA end casts doubt on the J call. Germline values: CDR1 MNHEY, CDR2 SVGEGT. The CDR3 sequence is 16 residues long. Here the CDR3 DNA reads TGTGCCAGCGTCTGGACGAAACTAGCGGGGGAAGGGACCCAGTACTTC. Translation: CASVWTKLAGEGTQYF.

This clonotype has at least ten counts. The V and J genes are TRBV4-2 and TRBJ2-6; TRBD1 aligns across 7 bases. The CDR3 length is 16 residues. Germline CDR1 and CDR2: LGHNA and YNFKEQ. The J segment lost 3 bases and the V segment lost 4 bases, leaving 6 bases of the junction unmatched. CDR3 sequence reads: CASSRGQANGANVLTF. CDR3 coding DNA: TGTGCCAGCAGCCGCGGACAGGCTAATGGGGCCAACGTCCTGACTTTC.

The chain links TRBV27 to TRBJ2-1; tentative D call: TRBD2 (6 bases). CDR1 and CDR2 from the germline V gene are MNHEY and SMNVEV (reference sequence). The CDR3 totals 21 residues. V was clipped by 4 bases and J by 0 bases, with 28 bases between them. For the CDR3, the DNA is TGTGCCAGCAGTTCCCTACGTGGCCGGGACTTCCTATCTGGCTCCTACAATGAGCAGTTCTTC. It encodes CASSSLRGRDFLSGSYNEQFF.